Here is one T cell receptor (beta chain) with its context. Germline CDR1 reads MGHRA; CDR2 reads YSYEKL. V was clipped by 2 bases and J by 7 bases, with 17 bases between them. The CDR3 is 15 amino acids. This sample is part of a study of blood T cell repertoires in COVID-19. About the research overall: The United States, Italy and Spain provided the acute and convalescent COVID-19 samples. T cells, B-cell-depleted T cells, or PBMCs supplied cDNA or gDNA.

As processed by the authors: Scientists estimated how many nucleated cells there were by amplifying reference gene primers. Assay: immunoSEQ multiplex PCR; the TCRdb copy retains only in-frame clones and omits some. V and J calls and clone size follow that table, whereas D and trimming were derived from the DNA. The table records about 120,000 clones, more than 70% of them present only once. Material for sequencing was peripheral blood. This chain uses TRBV4-1 with TRBJ1-1; TRBD1 might be the D (6 bases). This clonotype originated in a human donor in a cohort sampled during active COVID-19. CDR3 loop: CASSQIWSAGVEAFF. The CDR3 coding sequence is TGCGCCAGCAGCCAAATATGGAGTGCAGGGGTTGAAGCTTTCTTT.